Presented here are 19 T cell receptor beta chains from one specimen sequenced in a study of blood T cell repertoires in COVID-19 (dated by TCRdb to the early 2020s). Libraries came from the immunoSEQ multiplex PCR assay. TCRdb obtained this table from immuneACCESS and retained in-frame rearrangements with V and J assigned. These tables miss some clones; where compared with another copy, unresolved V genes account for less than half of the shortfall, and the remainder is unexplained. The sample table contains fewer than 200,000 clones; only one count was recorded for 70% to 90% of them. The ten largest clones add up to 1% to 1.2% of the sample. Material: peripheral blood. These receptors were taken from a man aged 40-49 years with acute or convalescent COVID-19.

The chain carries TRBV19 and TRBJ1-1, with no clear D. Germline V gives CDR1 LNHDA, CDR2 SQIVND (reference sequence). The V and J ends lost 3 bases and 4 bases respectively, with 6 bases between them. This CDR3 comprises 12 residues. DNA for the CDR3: TGTGCCAGTAGTATGGGAGGCACTGAAGCTTTCTTT. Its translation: CASSMGGTEAFF.

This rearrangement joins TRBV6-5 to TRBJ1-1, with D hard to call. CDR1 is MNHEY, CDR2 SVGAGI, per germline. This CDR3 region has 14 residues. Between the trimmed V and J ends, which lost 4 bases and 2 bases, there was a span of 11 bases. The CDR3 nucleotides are TGTGCCAGCAGTTTGAGGGAGGGAAACACTGAAGCTTTCTTT. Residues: CASSLREGNTEAFF.

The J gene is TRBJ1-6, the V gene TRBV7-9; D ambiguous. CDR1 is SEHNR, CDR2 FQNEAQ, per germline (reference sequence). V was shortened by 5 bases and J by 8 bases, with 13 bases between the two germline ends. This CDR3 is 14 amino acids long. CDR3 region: CASSQGREYSPLHF. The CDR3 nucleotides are TGTGCCAGCAGCCAAGGCCGGGAATATTCACCCCTCCACTTT.

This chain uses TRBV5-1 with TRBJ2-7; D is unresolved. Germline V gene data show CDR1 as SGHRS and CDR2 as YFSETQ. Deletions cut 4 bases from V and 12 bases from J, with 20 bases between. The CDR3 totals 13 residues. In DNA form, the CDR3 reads TGCGCCAGCAGCCCCCCGGGTCCGAGTTTCTGGTACTTC. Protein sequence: CASSPPGPSFWYF.

DNA for the CDR3: TGTGCCTGGAGTGGGTTAGTCACCAATGAGCAGTTCTTC. Amino acid sequence: CAWSGLVTNEQFF. The rearrangement joins TRBV30 to TRBJ2-1; unclear D gene. The V gene's germline CDR1 is GTSNPN and CDR2 SVGIG (reference sequence). The CDR3 length is 13 residues. V was cut by 1 base and J by 6 bases, with 10 bases left in between.

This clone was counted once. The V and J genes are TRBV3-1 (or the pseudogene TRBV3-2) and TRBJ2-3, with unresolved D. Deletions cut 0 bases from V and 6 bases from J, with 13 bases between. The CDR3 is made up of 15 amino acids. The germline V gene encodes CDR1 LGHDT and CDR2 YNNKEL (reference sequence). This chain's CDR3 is CASSQDNREMDTQYF. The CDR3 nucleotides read TGTGCCAGCAGCCAAGATAACCGCGAAATGGATACGCAGTATTTT.

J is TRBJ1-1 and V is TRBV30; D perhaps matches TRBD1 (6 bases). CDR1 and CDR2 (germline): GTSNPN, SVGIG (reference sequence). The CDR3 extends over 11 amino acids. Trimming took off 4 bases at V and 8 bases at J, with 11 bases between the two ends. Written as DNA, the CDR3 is TGTGCCTGGACCAGGACAGCAGAAGCTTTCTTT. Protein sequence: CAWTRTAEAFF.

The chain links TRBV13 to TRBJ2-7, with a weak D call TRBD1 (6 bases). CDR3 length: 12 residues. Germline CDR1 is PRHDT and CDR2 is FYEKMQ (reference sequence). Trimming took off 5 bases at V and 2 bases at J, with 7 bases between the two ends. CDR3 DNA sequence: TGTGCCAGCAGCCCAGGGGCCTACGAGCAGTACTTC. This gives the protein CASSPGAYEQYF.

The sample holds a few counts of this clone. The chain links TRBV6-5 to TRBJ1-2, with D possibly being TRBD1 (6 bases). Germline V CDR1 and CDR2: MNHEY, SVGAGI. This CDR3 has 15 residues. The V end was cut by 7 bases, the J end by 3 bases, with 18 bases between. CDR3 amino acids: CASKLSQGTDYGYTF. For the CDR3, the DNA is TGTGCCAGCAAACTTTCGCAGGGGACGGACTATGGCTACACCTTC.

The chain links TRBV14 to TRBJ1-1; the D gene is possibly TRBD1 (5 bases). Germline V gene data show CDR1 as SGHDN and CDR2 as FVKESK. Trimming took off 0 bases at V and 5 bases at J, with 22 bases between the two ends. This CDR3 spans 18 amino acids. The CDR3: CASSQDPRGVVSGTEAFF. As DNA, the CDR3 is TGTGCCAGCAGCCAAGATCCGCGGGGGGTAGTTTCGGGGACTGAAGCTTTCTTT.

In nucleotides, the CDR3 is TGTGCCAGCAGTGACAGAAGCACAGGCACCTGGGGCTACACCTTC. It yields the protein CASSDRSTGTWGYTF. This chain uses TRBV6-1 with TRBJ1-2, with D possibly TRBD1 on 5 matching bases. Germline assignment: CDR1 MNHNS and CDR2 SASEGT. The V gene lost 3 bases and the J gene lost 8 bases, with 19 bases spanning the gap. CDR3 length: 15 amino acids.

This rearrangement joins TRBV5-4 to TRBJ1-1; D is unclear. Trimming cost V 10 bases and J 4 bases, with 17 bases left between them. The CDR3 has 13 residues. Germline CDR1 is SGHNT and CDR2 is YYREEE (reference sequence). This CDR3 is CASRSGGITEAFF. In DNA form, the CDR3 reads TGTGCCTCCAGATCAGGAGGAATCACTGAAGCTTTCTTT.

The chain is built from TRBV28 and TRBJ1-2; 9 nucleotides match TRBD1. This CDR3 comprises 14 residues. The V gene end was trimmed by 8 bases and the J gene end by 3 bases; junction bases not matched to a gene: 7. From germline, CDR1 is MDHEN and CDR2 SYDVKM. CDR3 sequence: CASLYRGRDYGYTF. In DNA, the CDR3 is TGTGCCAGCCTTTACAGGGGGCGAGACTATGGCTACACCTTC.

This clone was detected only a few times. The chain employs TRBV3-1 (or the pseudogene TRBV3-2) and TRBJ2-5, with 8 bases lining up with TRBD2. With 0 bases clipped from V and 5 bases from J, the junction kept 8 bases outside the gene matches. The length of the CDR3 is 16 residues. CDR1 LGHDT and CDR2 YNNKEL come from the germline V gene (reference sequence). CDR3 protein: CASSQDRGGPWETQYF. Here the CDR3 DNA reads TGTGCCAGCAGCCAAGATCGGGGGGGGCCCTGGGAGACCCAGTACTTC.

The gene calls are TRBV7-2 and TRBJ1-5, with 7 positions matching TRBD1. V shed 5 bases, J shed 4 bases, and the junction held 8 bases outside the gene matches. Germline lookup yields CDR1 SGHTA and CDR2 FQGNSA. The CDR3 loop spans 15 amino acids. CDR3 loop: CASSLNRGSNQPQHF. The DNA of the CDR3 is TGTGCCAGCAGCCTCAACAGGGGCAGTAATCAGCCCCAGCATTTT.

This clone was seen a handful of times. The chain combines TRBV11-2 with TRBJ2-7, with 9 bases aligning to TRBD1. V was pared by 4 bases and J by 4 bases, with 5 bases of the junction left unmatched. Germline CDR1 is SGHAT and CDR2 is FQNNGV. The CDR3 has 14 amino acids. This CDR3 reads CASSSPGQGYEQYF. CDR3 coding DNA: TGTGCCAGCAGCTCACCGGGACAGGGTTACGAGCAGTACTTC.

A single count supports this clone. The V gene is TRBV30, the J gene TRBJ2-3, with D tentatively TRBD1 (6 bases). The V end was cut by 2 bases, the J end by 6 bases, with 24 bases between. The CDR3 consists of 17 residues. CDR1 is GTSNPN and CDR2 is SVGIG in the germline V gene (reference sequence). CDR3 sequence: CAWSPLGTYDQGDTQYF. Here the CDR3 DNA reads TGTGCCTGGAGTCCCCTAGGGACATATGACCAGGGGGATACGCAGTATTTT.

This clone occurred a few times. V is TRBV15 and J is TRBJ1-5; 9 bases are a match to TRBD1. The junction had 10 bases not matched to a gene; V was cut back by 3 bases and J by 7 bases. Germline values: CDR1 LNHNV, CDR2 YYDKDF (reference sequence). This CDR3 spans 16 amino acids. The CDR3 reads CATSSRDRALGQPQHF. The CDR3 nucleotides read TGTGCCACCAGCAGCCGGGACAGGGCTCTTGGGCAGCCCCAGCATTTT.

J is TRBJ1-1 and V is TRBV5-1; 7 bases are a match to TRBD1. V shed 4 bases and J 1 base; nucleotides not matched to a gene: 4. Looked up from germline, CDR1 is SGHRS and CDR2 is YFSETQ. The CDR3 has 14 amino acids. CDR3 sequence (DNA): TGCGCCAGCAGCGCGGACAGGCCGAACACTGAAGCTTTCTTT. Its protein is CASSADRPNTEAFF.